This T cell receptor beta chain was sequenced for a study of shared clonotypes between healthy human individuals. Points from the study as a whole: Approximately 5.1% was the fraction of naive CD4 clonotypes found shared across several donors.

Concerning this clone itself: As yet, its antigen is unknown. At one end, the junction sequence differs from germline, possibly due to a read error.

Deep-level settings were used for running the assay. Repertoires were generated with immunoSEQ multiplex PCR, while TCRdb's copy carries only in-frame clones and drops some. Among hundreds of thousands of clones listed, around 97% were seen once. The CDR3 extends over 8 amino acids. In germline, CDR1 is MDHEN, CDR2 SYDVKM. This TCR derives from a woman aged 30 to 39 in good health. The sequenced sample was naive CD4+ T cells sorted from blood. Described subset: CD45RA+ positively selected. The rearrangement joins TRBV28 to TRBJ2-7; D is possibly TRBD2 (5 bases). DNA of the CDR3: TGTGCCGCAGGAGGCGGGTTCTTC. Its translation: CAAGGGFF.